This T cell receptor beta chain comes out of a study of monozygotic twins with inflammatory bowel disease. Each sample's cDNA came from eight separate reactions. Reprocessing the 5' RACE reads, TCRdb reports a single entry for every CDR3 protein and omits DNA. Recorded for this sample: about 300,000 distinct CDR3 sequences. The CDR3 is 13 residues long. Overall study findings and caveats: Repertoire similarity was not found to differ between concordant and discordant twins, possibly from limited power. Patient repertoires may carry noise from differing immunosuppressive treatments.

Turning to this clonotype: Its antigen is as yet unknown.

The sequenced material came from blood. This sequence originates from a human donor with ulcerative colitis or Crohn's disease, or a healthy co-twin of an affected twin (not recorded which). The V call is TRBV12-3 or TRBV12-4, the J call TRBJ2-7; TCRdb selects TRBD1, and the lack of DNA leaves this call unchecked. This chain's CDR3 is CASKGTGFYEQYF.